These T cell receptor beta chains were read from a single sample in a study of cytomegalovirus exposure and HLA in healthy donors. Libraries were prepared by immunoSEQ multiplex PCR; TCRdb keeps only in-frame clonotypes and omits some of them. This repertoire shows under 200,000 clones, around 74% found once; its top ten account for less than 3%. The sample consisted of PBMCs. The receptors were gathered from a female donor in good health and CMV-seronegative. Each CDR3 is given with its conserved first and last residue. D genes are given only for firm matches. The size field is filled for only some rows; it gives once, few, many or a size class.

V: TRBV28
D: .
J: TRBJ2-7
size: .
length: 13
DNA: TGTGCCAGCAGTTCGGTACCTTCCTACGAGCAGTACTTC
CDR3: CASSSVPSYEQYF

V: TRBV18
D: .
J: TRBJ2-2
size: .
length: 13
DNA: TGTGCCAGCTTCCCTACGAACACCGGGGAGCTGTTTTTT
CDR3: CASFPTNTGELFF

V: TRBV2
D: TRBD1
J: TRBJ2-5
size: .
length: 15
DNA: TGTGCCAGCAGGGCGGACAGGGGGGCGCAAGAGACCCAGTACTTC
CDR3: CASRADRGAQETQYF

V: TRBV18
D: .
J: TRBJ2-7
size: .
length: 14
DNA: TGTGCCAGCTTGCAAAGCAGGGGTAGCTACGAGCAGTACTTC
CDR3: CASLQSRGSYEQYF

V: TRBV4-1
D: .
J: TRBJ2-2
size: .
length: 15
DNA: TGCGCCAGCAGCCAGATGTGGGCTCAGCACCGGGAGCTGTTTTTT
CDR3: CASSQMWAQHRELFF

V: TRBV12-5
D: TRBD2
J: TRBJ2-2
size: few
length: 17
DNA: TGTGCTAGTGGTTTGGTACGGGAAGCGGGGGAGACCGGGGAGCTGTTTTTT
CDR3: CASGLVREAGETGELFF

V: TRBV28
D: .
J: TRBJ1-2
size: .
length: 13
DNA: TGTGCCAGCAGCCAAGCCCAAGGGGAAGGCTACACCTTC
CDR3: CASSQAQGEGYTF

V: TRBV27
D: TRBD2
J: TRBJ2-1
size: few
length: 16
DNA: TGTGCCAGCAGTTGGACCGGGCGGGAGGGTTCCAATGAGCAGTTCTTC
CDR3: CASSWTGREGSNEQFF

V: TRBV7-8
D: TRBD1
J: TRBJ2-7
size: few
length: 15
DNA: TGTGCCAGCAGCTTGAAGGACAGGGGAGGCGACGAGCAGTACTTC
CDR3: CASSLKDRGGDEQYF

V: TRBV11-3
D: TRBD1
J: TRBJ2-1
size: .
length: 15
DNA: TGTGCCAGCAGCTTGAGTAGGGGGCAGTACAATGAGCAGTTCTTC
CDR3: CASSLSRGQYNEQFF

V: TRBV10-1
D: TRBD1
J: TRBJ2-3
size: .
length: 17
DNA: TGCGCCAGCAGTGAGTCCGGGCGGACAGGGGCTCAGGGTACGCAGTATTTT
CDR3: CASSESGRTGAQGTQYF

V: TRBV9
D: TRBD1
J: TRBJ1-2
size: .
length: 15
DNA: TGTGCCAGCAGCGTACGGGACAGATTTAACTATGGCTACACCTTC
CDR3: CASSVRDRFNYGYTF

V: TRBV28
D: TRBD2
J: TRBJ2-7
size: .
length: 14
DNA: TGTGCCACCTTAACTAGCGGGAGGTCCCTCGAGCAGTACTTC
CDR3: CATLTSGRSLEQYF

V: TRBV6-1
D: TRBD2
J: TRBJ2-1
size: .
length: 15
DNA: TGTGCCAGCAGTGAAGGGAGCGGGGGGAGGAATGAGCAGTTCTTC
CDR3: CASSEGSGGRNEQFF

V: TRBV29-1
D: TRBD2
J: TRBJ2-3
size: .
length: 14
DNA: TGCAGCGTCGACCAGCGGGGGGGAGCAGATACGCAGTATTTT
CDR3: CSVDQRGGADTQYF

V: TRBV6-5
D: .
J: TRBJ1-1
size: .
length: 15
DNA: TGTGCCAGCAGTTACTCGGGGGGGGCGAACACTGAAGCTTTCTTT
CDR3: CASSYSGGANTEAFF

V: TRBV11-2
D: TRBD2
J: TRBJ2-2
size: few
length: 18
DNA: TGTGCCAGCAGCCTGTGGACTAGCGGGGGAAAGAACACCGGGGAGCTGTTTTTT
CDR3: CASSLWTSGGKNTGELFF